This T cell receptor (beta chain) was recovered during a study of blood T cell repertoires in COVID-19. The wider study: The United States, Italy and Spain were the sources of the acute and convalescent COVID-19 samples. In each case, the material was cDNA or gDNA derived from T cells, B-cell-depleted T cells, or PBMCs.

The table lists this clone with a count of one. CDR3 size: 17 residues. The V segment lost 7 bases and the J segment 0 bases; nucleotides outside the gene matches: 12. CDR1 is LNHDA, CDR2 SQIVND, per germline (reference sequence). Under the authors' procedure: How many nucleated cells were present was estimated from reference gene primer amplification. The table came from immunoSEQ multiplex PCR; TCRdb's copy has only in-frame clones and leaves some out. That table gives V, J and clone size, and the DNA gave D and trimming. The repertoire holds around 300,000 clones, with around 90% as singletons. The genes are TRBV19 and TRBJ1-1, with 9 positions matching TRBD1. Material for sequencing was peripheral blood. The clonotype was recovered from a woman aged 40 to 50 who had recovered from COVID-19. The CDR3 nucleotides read TGTGCCAGTAAGTGGGGGACAGGGCGATTGGTGAACACTGAAGCTTTCTTT. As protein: CASKWGTGRLVNTEAFF.